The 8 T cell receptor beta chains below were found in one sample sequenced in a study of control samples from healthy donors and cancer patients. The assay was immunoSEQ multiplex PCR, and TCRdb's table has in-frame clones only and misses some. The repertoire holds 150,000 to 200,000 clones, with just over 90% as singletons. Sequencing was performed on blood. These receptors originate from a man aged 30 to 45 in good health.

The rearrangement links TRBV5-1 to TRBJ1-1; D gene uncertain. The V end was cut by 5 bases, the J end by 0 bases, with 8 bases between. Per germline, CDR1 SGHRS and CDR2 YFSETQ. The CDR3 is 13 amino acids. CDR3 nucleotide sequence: TGCGCCAGCAGACCGGACTTGAACACTGAAGCTTTCTTT. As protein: CASRPDLNTEAFF.

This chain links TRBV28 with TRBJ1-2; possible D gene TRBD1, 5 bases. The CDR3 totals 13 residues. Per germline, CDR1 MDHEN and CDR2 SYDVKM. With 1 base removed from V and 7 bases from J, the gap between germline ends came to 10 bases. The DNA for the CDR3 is TGTGCCAGCAGTTTATCCCGGGACCGTGGCTACACCTTC. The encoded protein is CASSLSRDRGYTF.

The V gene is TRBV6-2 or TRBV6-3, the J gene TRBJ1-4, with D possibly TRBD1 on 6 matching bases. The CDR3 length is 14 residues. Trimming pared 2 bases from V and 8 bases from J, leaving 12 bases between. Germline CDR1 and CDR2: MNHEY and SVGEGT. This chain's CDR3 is CASSYGGVGEKLFF. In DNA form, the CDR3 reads TGTGCCAGCAGTTACGGGGGCGTCGGAGAAAAACTGTTTTTT.

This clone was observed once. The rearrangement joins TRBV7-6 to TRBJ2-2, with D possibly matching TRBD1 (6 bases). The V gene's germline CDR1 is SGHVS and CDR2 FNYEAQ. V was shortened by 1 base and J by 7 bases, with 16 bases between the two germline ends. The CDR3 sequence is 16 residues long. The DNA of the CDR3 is TGTGCCAGCAGCTTAGGGCAGGGGAATGTTGGCGGGGAGCTGTTTTTT. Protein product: CASSLGQGNVGGELFF.

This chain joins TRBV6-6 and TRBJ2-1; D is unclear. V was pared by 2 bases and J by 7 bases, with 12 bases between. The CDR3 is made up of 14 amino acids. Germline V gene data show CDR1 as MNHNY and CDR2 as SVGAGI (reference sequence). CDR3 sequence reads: CASSYISAANEQFF. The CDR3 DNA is TGTGCCAGCAGTTACATCTCGGCAGCAAATGAGCAGTTCTTC.

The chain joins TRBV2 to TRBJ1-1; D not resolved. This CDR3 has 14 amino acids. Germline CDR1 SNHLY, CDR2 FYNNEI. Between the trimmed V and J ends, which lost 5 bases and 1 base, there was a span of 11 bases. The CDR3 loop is CASSLGLENTEAFF. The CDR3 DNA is TGTGCCAGCAGTTTGGGCTTAGAGAACACTGAAGCTTTCTTT.

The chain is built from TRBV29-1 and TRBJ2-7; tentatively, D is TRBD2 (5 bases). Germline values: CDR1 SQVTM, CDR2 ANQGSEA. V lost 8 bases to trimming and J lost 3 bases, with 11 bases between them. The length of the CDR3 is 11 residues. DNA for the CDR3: TGCAGCCCAGGACTCCGCTACGAGCAGTACTTC. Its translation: CSPGLRYEQYF.

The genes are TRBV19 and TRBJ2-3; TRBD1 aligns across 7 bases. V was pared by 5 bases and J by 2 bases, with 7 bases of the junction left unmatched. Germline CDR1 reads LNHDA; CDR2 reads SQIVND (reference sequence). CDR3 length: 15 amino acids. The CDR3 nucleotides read TGTGCCAGTAGTGAGGCGACAGGGTACACAGATACGCAGTATTTT. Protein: CASSEATGYTDTQYF.